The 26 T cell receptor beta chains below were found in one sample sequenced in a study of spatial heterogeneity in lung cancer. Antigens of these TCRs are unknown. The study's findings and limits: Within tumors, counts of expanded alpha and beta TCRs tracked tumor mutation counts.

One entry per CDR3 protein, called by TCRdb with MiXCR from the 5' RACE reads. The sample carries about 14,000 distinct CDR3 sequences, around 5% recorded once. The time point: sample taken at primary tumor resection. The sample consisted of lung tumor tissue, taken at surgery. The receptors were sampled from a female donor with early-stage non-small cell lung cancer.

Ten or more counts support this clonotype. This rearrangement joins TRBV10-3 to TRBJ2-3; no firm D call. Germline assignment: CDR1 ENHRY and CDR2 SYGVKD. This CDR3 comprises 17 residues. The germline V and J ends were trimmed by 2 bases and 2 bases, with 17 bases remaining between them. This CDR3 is CAISEGQDHWDTDTQYF. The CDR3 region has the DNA TGTGCCATCAGTGAGGGTCAAGACCATTGGGACACAGATACGCAGTATTTT.

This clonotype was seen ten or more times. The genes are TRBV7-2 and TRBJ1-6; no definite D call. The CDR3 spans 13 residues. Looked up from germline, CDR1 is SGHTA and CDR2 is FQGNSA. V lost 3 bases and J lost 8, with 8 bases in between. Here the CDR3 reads CASSFESDSPLHF. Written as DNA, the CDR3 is TGTGCCAGCAGCTTCGAGTCCGATTCACCCCTCCACTTT. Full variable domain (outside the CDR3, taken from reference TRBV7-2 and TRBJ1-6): GAGVSQSPSNKVTEKGKDVELRCDPISGHTALYWYRQSLGQGLEFLIYFQGNSAPDKSGLPSDRFSAERTGGSVSTLTIQRTQQEDSAVYLCASSFESDSPLHFGNGTRLTVT.

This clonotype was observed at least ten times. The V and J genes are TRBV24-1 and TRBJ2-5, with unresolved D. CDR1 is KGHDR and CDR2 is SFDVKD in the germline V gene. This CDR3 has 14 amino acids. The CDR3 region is CATSPTSVQETQYF. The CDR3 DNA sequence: TGTGCTACCTCTCCCACCTCTGTCCAAGAGACCCAGTACTTC.

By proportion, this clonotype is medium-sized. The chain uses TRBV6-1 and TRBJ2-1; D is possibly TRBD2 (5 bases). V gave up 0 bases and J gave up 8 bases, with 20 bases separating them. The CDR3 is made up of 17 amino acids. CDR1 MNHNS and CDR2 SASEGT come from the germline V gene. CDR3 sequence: CASSEAGSGYFFHEQFF. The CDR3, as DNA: TGTGCCAGCAGTGAAGCGGGATCGGGGTATTTCTTTCATGAGCAGTTCTTC.

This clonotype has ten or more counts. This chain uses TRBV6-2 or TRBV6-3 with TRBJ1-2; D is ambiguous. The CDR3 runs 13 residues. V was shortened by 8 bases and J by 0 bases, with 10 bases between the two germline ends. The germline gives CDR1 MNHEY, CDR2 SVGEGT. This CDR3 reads CASLTRANYGYTF. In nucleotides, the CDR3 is TGTGCCAGCCTAACGAGAGCTAACTATGGCTACACCTTC.

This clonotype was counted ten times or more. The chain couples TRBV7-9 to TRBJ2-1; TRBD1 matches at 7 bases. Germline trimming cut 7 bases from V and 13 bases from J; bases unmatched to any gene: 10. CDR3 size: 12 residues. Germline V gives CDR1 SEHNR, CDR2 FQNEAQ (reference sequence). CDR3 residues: CASTRTGTDQFF. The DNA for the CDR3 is TGTGCCAGCACCCGGACCGGGACAGATCAGTTCTTC.

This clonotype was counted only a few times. The CDR3 DNA is TGTGCCAGCAGTCGACACGGGTTGGCAGATACGCAGTATTTT. Translation gives CASSRHGLADTQYF. The J gene is TRBJ2-3, the V gene TRBV12-3 or TRBV12-4; no firm D call. The CDR3 consists of 14 residues. V was shortened by 5 bases and J by 4 bases, with 13 bases between the two germline ends.

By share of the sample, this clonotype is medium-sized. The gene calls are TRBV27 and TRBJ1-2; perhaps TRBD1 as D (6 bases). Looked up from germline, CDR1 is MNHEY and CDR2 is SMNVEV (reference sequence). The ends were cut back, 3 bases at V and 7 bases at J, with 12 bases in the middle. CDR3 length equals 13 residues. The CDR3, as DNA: TGTGCCAGCAGTTTTCTGGCAGGGGCTGGCTACACCTTC. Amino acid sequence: CASSFLAGAGYTF.

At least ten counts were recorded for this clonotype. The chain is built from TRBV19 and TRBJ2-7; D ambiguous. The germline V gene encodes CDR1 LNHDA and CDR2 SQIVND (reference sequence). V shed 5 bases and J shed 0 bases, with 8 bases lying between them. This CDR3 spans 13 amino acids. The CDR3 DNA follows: TGTGCCAGTAGTCAGACGGTCTCCTACGAGCAGTACTTC. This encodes CASSQTVSYEQYF. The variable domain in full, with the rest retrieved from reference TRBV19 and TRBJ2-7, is DGGITQSPKYLFRKEGQNVTLSCEQNLNHDAMYWYRQDPGQGLRLIYYSQIVNDFQKGDIAEGYSVSREKKESFPLTVTSAQKNPTAFYLCASSQTVSYEQYFGPGTRLTVT.

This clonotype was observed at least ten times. CDR3 residues: CASSQTSLGFYGYTF. In nucleotides, the CDR3 is TGCGCCAGCAGCCAAACGTCCCTGGGGTTTTATGGCTACACCTTC. This chain connects TRBV4-3 to TRBJ1-2; D call uncertain. Germline CDR1 reads LGHNA; CDR2 reads YSLEER. The CDR3 has 15 residues. Between the trimmed V and J ends, which lost 2 bases and 5 bases, there was a span of 15 bases.

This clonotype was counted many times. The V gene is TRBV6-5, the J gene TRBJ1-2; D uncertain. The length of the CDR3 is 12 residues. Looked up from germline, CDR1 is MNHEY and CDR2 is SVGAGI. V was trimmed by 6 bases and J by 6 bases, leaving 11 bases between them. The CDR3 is CASSKFGDGYTF. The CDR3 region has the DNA TGTGCCAGCAGCAAATTTGGGGATGGCTACACCTTC.

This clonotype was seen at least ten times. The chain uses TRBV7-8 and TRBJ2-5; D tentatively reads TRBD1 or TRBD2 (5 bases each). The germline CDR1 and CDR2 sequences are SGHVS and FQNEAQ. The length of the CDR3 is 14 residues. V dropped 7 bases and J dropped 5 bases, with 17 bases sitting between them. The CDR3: CASNKGTAGETQYF. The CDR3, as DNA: TGTGCCAGCAACAAGGGGACGGCGGGTGAGACCCAGTACTTC.

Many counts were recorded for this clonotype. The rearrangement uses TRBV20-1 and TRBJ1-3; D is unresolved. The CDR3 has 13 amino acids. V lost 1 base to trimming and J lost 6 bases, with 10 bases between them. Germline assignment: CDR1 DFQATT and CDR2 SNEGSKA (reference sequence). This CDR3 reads CSARGGPENTIYF. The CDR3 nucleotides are TGCAGTGCTAGAGGAGGGCCTGAAAACACCATATATTTT.

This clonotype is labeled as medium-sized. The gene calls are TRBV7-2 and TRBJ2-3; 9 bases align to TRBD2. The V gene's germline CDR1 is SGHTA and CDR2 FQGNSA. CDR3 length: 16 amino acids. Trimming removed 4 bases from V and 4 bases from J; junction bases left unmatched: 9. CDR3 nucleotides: TGTGCCAGCAGCTCGACTAGGCGGGGGGGCGCAGATACGCAGTATTTT. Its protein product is CASSSTRRGGADTQYF.

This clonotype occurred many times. The CDR3 DNA is TGCAGCGTTGGCCAGGGATCCTATGGCTACACCTTC. Residues: CSVGQGSYGYTF. The V call is TRBV29-1, the J call TRBJ1-2; a possible D gene is TRBD1 (5 bases). This CDR3 is built from 12 residues. V was shortened by 4 bases and J by 4 bases, with 10 bases between the two germline ends. CDR1 and CDR2 from the germline V gene are SQVTM and ANQGSEA.

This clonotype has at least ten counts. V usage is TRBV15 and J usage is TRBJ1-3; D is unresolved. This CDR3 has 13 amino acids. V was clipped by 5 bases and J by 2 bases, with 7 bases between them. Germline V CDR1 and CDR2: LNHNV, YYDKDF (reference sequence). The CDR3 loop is CATSSSPGNTIYF. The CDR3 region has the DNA TGTGCCACCAGCTCCTCTCCTGGAAACACCATATATTTT.

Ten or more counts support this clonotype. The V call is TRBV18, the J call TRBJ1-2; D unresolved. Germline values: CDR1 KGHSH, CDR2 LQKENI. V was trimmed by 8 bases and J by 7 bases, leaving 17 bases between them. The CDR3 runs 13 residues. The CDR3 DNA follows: TGTGCCAGCACCCTGGACGGGCCCGGTGGCTACACCTTC. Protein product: CASTLDGPGGYTF.

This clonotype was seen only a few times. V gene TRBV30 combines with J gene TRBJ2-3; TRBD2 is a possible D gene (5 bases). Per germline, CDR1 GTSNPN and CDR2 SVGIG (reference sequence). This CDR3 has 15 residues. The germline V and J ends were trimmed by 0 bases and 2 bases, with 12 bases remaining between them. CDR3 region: CAWSVSSHSTDTQYF. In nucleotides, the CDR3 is TGTGCCTGGAGTGTGTCTAGCCATTCCACAGATACGCAGTATTTT.

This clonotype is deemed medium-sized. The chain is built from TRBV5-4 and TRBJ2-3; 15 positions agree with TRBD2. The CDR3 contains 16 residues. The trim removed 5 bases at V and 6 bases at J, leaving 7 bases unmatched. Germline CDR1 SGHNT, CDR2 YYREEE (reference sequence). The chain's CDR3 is CASRAGTSGGLDTQYF. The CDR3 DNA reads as TGTGCCAGCAGGGCCGGGACTAGCGGGGGGCTGGATACGCAGTATTTT.

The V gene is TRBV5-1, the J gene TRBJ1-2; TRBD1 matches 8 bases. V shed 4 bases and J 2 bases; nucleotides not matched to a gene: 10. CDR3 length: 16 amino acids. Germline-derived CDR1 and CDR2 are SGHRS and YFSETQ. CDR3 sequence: CASSPGADRANYGYTF. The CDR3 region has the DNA TGCGCCAGCAGCCCGGGGGCGGACAGGGCCAACTATGGCTACACCTTC.

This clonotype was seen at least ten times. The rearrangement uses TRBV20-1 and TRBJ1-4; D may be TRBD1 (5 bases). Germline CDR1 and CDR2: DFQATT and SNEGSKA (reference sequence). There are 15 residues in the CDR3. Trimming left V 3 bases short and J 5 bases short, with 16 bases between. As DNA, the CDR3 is TGCAGTGCTAGGCAGGGTAGTCTAGACAATGAAAAACTGTTTTTT. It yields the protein CSARQGSLDNEKLFF.

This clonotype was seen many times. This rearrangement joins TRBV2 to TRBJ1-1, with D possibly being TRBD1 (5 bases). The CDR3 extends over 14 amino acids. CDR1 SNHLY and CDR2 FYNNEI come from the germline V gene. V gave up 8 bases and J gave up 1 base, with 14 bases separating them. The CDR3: CASGLYGGNTEAFF. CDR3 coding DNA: TGTGCCAGCGGACTTTACGGGGGGAACACTGAAGCTTTCTTT.

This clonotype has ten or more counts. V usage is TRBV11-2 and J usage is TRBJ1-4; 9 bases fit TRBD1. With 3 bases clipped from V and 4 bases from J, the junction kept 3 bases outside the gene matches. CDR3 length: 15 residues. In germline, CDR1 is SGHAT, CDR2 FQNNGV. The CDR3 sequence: CASSLGDRDNEKLFF. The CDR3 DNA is TGTGCCAGCAGCTTGGGGGACAGGGATAATGAAAAACTGTTTTTT.

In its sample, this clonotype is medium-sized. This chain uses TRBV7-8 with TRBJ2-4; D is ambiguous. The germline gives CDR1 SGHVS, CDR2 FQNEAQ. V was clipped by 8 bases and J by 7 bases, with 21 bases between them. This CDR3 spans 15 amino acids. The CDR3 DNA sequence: TGTGCCAGCCACGAGGATTGGGGTCGGAAGAACATTCAGTACTTC. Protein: CASHEDWGRKNIQYF.

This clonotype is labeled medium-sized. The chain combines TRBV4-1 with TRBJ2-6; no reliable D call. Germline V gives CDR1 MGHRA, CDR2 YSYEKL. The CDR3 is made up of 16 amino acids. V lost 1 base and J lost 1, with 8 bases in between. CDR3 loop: CASSQAERSGANVLTF. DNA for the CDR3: TGCGCCAGCAGCCAAGCGGAAAGGTCTGGGGCCAACGTCCTGACTTTC.

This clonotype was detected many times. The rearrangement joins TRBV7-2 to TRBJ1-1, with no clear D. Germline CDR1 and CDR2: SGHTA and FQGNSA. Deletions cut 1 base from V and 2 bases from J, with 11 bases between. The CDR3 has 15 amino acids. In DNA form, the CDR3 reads TGTGCCAGCAGCTTAGAGGTGCGACCCAACACTGAAGCTTTCTTT. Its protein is CASSLEVRPNTEAFF. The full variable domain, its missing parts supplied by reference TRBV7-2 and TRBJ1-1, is GAGVSQSPSNKVTEKGKDVELRCDPISGHTALYWYRQSLGQGLEFLIYFQGNSAPDKSGLPSDRFSAERTGGSVSTLTIQRTQQEDSAVYLCASSLEVRPNTEAFFGQGTRLTVV.